Here is one T cell receptor beta chain with its context. Time point here: after dendritic cell vaccination, including at tumor progression/relapse. Generated by immunoSEQ multiplex PCR, the TCRdb table keeps only in-frame clones and is missing some. Of about 82,000 clones listed, around four fifths are singletons. The entry originates in a study of glioma-infiltrating T cells after dendritic cell vaccination. V gave up 10 bases and J gave up 3 bases, with 13 bases separating them. Germline V lookup: CDR1 MDHEN, CDR2 SYDVKM. The CDR3 is made up of 12 amino acids. The source of this sequence is a human donor with glioblastoma. The chain is built from TRBV28 and TRBJ2-7, with D uncertain. The starting material was blood, obtained after dendritic cell vaccination. CDR3 sequence reads: CATKGDNYEQYF. As DNA, the CDR3 is TGTGCCACAAAAGGTGACAACTACGAGCAGTACTTC.